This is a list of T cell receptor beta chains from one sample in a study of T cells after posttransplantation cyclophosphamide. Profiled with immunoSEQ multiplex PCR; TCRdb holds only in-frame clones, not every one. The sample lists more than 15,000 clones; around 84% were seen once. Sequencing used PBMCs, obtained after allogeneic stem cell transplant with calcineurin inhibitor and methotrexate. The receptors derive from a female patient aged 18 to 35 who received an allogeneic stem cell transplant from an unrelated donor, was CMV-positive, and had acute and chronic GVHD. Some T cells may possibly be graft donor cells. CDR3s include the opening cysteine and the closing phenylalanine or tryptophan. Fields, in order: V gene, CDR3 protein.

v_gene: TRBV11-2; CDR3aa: CASSFPGQGDYGYTF
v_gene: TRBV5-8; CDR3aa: CASSRDRPQLGYTF
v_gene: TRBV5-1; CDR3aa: CASSLVQGHYEQYF
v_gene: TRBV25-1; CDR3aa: CASSRSTSGIAYEQYF
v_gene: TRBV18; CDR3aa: CASSPGATPYNEQFF
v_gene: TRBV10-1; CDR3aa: CASSDGTGWNTEAFF
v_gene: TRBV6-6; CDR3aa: CASSYQHRGANYGYTF
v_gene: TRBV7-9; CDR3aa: CASSLAQIQGGLRYGYTF
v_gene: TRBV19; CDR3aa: CASSATGGRTGELFF
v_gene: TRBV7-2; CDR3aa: CASSFGTADEAFF
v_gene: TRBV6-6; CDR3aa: CASLDGGIGIQYF
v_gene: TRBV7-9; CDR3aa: CASSPPRGTSGTYEQYF
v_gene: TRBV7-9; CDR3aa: CASSLDAGANTGELFF
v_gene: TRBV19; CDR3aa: CASRITSVYTGELFF
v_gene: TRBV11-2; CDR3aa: CASSFRGSNGYTF
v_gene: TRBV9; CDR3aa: CASSVGTGDYEQYF
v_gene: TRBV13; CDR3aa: CASSLGAGTRTYEQYF
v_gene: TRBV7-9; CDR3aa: CASSLAGDGQPQHF
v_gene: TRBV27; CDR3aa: CASSSLLRGPYEQYF
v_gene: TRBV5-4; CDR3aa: CASSFPLSGRGTDTQYF
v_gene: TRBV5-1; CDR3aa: CASSSGTSGSYEQYF
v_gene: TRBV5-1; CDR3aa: CASSFGGRATDTQYF
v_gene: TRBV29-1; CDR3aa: CSVGGQFYGYTF
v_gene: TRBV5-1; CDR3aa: CASSLRTGGGLTEAFF
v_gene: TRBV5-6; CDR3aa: CASSLDRLNTEAFF
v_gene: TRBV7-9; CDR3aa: CASSLRQAYNEQFF
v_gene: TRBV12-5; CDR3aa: CASGRGNTEAFF
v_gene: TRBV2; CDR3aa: CASSEQQGRRDTEAFF
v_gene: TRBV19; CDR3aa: CASSSREGDTGELFF
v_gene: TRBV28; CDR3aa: CASSPAGGYEQYF
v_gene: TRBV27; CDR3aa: CASSLSAPGLEDEQYF
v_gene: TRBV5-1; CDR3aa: CASSLVSPGQKFF
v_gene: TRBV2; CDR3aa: CASTGGAWTYEQYF
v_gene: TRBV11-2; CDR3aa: CASSLRLALLYEQYF
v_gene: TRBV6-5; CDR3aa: CASSYSRGGDIQYF
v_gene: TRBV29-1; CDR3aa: CSVVWSWLAGDRHTDTQYF